This T cell receptor (beta chain) derives from a study of patients and donors after allogeneic stem cell transplantation. In TCRdb, the RT-PCR reads were re-called with MiXCR into one record per CDR3 protein. This repertoire shows under 200,000 distinct CDR3 sequences, approximately 30% found once; its top ten account for approximately 3.5%. CDR3 size: 16 residues. V was pared by 4 bases and J by 1 base, with 6 bases of the junction left unmatched. This clonotype was sampled from a human donor who was either an allogeneic HSCT recipient or a stem cell or donor lymphocyte infusion donor (not recorded which). It is not recorded whose cells these are; they may come from a transplant donor. The chain combines TRBV12-3 or TRBV12-4 with TRBJ2-5; 10 bases align to TRBD2. The sequencing input was blood, either unsorted or a sorted T cell fraction (not recorded which). The CDR3 sequence is CASSSSSGSPQETQYF. CDR3 bases: TGTGCCAGCAGTTCCTCTAGCGGGAGCCCCCAAGAGACCCAGTACTTC.